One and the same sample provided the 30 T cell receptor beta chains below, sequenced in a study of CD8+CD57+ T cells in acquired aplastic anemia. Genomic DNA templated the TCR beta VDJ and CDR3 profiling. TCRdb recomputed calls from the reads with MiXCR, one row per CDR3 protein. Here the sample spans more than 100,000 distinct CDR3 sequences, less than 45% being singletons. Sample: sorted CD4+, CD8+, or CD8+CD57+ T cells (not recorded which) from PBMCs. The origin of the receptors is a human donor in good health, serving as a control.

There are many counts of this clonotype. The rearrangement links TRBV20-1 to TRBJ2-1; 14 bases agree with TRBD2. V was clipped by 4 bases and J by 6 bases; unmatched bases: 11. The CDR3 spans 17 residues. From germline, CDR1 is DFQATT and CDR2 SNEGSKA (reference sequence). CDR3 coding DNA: TGCAGTGCTATCCCCGGGACTAGCGGGAGTGGGGGCAATGAGCAGTTCTTC. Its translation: CSAIPGTSGSGGNEQFF.

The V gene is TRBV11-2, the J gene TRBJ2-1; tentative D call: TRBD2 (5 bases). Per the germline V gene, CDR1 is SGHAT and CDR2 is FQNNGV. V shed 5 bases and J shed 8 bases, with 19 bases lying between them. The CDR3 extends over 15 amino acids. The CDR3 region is CASSPGIPLSDEQFF. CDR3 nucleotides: TGTGCCAGCAGCCCGGGAATACCCCTCTCGGATGAGCAGTTCTTC.

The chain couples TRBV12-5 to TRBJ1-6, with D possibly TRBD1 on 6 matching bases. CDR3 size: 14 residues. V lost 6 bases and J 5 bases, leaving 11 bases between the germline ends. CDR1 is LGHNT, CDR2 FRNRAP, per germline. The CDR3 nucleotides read TGTGCTAGTGGGCCTACAGGGAATAATTCACCCCTCCACTTT. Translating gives CASGPTGNNSPLHF.

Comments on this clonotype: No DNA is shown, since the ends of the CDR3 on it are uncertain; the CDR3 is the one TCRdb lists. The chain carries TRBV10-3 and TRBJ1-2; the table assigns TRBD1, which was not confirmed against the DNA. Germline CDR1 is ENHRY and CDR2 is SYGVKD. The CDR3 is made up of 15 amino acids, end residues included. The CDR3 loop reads CAIQASDTQYFGYTF.

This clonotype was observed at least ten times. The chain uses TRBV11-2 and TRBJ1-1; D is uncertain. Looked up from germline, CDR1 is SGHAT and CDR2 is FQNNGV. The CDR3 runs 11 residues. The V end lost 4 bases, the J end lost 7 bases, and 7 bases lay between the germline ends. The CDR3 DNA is TGTGCCAGCAGCTGGGCAGGTGAAGCTTTCTTT. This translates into CASSWAGEAFF.

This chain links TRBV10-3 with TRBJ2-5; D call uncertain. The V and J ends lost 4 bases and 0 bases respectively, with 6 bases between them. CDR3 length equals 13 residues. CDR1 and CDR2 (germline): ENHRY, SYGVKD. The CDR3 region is CAISAGYQETQYF. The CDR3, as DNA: TGTGCCATCAGTGCTGGGTACCAAGAGACCCAGTACTTC.

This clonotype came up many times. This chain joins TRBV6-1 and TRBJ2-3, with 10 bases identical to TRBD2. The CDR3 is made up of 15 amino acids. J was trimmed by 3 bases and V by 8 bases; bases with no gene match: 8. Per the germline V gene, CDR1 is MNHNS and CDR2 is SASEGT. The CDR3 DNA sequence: TGTGCCAGCTTACCTCCGGGACTAGCGACAGATACGCAGTATTTT. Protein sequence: CASLPPGLATDTQYF.

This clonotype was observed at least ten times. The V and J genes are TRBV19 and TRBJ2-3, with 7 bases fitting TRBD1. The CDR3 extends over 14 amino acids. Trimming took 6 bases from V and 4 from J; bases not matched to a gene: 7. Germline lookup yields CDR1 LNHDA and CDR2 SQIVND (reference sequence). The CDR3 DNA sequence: TGTGCCAGTAGAGCGGACAGGATCGCAGATACGCAGTATTTT. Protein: CASRADRIADTQYF. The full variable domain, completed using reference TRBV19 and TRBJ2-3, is DGGITQSPKYLFRKEGQNVTLSCEQNLNHDAMYWYRQDPGQGLRLIYYSQIVNDFQKGDIAEGYSVSREKKESFPLTVTSAQKNPTAFYLCASRADRIADTQYFGPGTRLTVL.

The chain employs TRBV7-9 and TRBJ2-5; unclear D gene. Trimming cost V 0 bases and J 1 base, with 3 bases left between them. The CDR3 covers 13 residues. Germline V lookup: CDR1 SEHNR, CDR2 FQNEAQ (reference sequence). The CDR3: CASSLAPQETQYF. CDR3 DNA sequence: TGTGCCAGCAGCTTAGCACCCCAAGAGACCCAGTACTTC.

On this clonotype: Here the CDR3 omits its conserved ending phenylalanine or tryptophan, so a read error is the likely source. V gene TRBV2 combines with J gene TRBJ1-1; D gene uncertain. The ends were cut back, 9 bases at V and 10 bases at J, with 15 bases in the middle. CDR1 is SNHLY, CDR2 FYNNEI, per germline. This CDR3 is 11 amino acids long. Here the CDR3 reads CARGIDEVAFL. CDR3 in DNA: TGTGCCAGGGGGATAGATGAGGTAGCTTTCCTT.

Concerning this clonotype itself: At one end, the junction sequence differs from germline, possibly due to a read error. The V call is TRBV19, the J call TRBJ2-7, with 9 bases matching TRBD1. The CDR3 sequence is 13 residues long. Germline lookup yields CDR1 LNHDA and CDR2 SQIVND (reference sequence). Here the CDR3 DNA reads TGTGCCAGTAGTTTACAGGGGGCGCGGGAGCAGTGCTTC. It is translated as CASSLQGAREQCF.

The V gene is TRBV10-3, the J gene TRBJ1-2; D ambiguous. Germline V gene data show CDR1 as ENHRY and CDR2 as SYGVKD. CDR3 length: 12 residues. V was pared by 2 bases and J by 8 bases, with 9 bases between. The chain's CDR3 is CAISEVGDGYTF. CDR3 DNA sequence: TGTGCCATCAGTGAGGTGGGCGACGGCTACACCTTC.

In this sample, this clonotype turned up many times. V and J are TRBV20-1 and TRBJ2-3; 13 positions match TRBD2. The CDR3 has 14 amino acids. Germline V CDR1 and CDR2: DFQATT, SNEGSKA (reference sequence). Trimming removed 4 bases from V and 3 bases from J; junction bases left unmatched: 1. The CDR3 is CSAKGLAGTDTQYF. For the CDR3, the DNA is TGCAGTGCTAAGGGACTAGCGGGGACAGATACGCAGTATTTT.

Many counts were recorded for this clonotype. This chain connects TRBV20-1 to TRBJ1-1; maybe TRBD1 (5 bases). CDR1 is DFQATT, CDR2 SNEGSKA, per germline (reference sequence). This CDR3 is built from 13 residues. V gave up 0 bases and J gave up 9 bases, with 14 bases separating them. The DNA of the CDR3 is TGCAGTGCTAGAGATACGGGCAAGGGGAAAGCTTTCTTT. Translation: CSARDTGKGKAFF.

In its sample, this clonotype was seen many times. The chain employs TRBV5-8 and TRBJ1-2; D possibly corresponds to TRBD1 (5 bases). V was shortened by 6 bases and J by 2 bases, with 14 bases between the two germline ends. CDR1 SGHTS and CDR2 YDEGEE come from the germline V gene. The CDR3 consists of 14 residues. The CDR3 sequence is CASNLGGTNYGYTF. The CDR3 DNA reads TGTGCCAGCAACCTAGGTGGGACCAACTATGGCTACACCTTC.

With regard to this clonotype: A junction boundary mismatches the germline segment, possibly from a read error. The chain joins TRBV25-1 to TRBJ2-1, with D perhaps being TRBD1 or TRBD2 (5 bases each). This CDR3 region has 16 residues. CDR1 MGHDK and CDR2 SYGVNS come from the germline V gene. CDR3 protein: CANSGPERGASHEQFF. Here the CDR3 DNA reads TGTGCCAACAGTGGGCCCGAGAGAGGGGCTAGCCATGAGCAGTTCTTC.

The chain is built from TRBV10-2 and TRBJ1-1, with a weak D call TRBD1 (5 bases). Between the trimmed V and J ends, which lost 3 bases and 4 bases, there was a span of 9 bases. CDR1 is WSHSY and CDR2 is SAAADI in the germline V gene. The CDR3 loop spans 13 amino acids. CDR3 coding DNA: TGCGCCAGCAGTGAAAGGGGAGCCACTGAAGCTTTCTTT. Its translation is CASSERGATEAFF.

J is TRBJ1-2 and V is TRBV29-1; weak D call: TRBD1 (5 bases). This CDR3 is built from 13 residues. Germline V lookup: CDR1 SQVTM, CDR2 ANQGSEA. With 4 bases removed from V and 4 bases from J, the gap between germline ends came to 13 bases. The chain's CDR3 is CSVARDRGYGYTF. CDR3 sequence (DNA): TGCAGCGTTGCCAGGGACCGGGGCTATGGCTACACCTTC.

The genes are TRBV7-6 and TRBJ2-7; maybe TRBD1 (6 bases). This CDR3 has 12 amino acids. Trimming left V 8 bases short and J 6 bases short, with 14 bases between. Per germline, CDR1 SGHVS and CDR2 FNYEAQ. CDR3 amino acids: CASGLPGVEQYF. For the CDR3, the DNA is TGTGCCAGCGGATTACCAGGGGTCGAGCAGTACTTC.

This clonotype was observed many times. The CDR3 sequence: CASSRRTGGTGEQYF. DNA of the CDR3: TGTGCCAGCAGTCGCCGGACAGGGGGAACAGGGGAGCAGTACTTC. The gene calls are TRBV12-3 or TRBV12-4 and TRBJ2-7; TRBD1 matches at 10 bases. This CDR3 spans 15 amino acids. J lost 7 bases, V lost 5 bases, and 11 bases had no gene match.

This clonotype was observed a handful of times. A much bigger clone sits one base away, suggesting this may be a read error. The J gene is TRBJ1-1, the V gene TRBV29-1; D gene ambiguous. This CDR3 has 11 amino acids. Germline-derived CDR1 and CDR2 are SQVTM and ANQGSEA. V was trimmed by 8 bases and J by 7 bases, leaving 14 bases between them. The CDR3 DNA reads TGCAGCACCGGCGAATTATTTGAAGCTTTCTTT. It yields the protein CSTGELFEAFF.

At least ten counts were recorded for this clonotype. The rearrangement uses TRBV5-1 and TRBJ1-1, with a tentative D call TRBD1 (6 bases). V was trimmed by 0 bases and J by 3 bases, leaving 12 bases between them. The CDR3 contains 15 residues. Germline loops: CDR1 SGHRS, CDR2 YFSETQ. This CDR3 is CASSLGQVRDTEAFF. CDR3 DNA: TGCGCCAGCAGCTTGGGACAGGTTAGGGACACTGAAGCTTTCTTT.

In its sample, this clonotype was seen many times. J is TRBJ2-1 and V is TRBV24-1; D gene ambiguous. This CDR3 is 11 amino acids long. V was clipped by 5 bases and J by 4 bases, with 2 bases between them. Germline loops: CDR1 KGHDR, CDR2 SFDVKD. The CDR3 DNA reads TGTGCCACCAGTGTTTACAATGAGCAGTTCTTC. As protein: CATSVYNEQFF.

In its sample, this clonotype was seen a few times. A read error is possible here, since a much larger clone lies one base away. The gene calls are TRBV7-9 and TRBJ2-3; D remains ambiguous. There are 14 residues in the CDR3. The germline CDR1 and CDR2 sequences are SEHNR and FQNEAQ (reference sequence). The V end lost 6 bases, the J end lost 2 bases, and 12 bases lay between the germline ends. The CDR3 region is CASSLDLPTDTQYF. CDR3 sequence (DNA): TGTGCCAGCAGTTTGGACCTACCCACAGATACGCAGTATTTT.

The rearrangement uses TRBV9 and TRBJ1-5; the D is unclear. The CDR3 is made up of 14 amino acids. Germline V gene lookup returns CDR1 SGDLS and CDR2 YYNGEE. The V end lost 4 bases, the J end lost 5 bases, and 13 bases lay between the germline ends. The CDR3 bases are TGTGCCAGCAGCTGGTTTGGGTCCCATCAGCCCCAGCATTTT. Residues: CASSWFGSHQPQHF.

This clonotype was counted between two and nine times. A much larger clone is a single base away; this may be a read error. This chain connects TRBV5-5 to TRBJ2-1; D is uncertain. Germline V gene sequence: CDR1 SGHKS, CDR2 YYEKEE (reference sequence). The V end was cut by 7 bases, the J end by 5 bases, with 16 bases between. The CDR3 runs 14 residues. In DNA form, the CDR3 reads TGTGCCAGCGGCCTGGCCTCGGGCCACAATGAGCAGTTCTTC. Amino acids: CASGLASGHNEQFF.

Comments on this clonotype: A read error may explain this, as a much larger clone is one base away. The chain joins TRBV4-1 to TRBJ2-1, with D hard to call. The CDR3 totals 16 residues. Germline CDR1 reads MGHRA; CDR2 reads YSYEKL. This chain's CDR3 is CASSQERSSSYTEQFF. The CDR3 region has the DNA TGCGCCAGCAGCCAAGAACGGTCAAGCTCCTACACTGAGCAGTTCTTC.

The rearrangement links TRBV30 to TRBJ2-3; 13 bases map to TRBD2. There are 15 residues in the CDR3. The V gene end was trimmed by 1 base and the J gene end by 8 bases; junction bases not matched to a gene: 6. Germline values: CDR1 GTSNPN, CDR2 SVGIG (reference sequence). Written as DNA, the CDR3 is TGTGCCTGGAGTGCCGGGACTAGCGGGAAAACTACGCAGTATTTT. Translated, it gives CAWSAGTSGKTTQYF.

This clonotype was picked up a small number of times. The CDR3 region has the DNA TGTGCCAGCAGCCGGGGGGGGTTAGGGCGGGAGACCCAGTACTTC. It translates to CASSRGGLGRETQYF. The chain uses TRBV5-4 and TRBJ2-5, with 8 bases identical to TRBD2. Germline CDR1 SGHNT, CDR2 YYREEE (reference sequence). The J segment lost 5 bases and the V segment lost 4 bases, leaving 10 bases of the junction unmatched. The CDR3 length is 15 residues.

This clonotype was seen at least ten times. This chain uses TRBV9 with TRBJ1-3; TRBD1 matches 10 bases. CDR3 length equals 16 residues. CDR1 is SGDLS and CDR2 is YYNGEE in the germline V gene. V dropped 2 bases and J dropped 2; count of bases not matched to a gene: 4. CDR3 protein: CASSVQDRGAGNTIYF. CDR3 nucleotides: TGTGCCAGCAGCGTCCAGGACAGGGGGGCTGGAAACACCATATATTTT.